The entry below gives a single T cell receptor (beta chain) sequence along with its context. Here the CDR3 omits its conserved ending phenylalanine or tryptophan, so a read error is the likely source. The data stem from a study of CD8+CD57+ T cells in acquired aplastic anemia. Trimming pared 0 bases from V and 0 bases from J, leaving 10 bases between. The CDR3 extends over 16 amino acids. Germline CDR1 reads MGHRA; CDR2 reads YSYEKL. Profiling that covered TCR beta VDJ and CDR3 relied on genomic DNA as its template. One entry per CDR3 protein, called by TCRdb with MiXCR from the reads. The sample carries tens of thousands of distinct CDR3 sequences, around three quarters recorded once.

The sample was sorted CD4+, CD8+, or CD8+CD57+ T cells (not recorded which) from PBMCs. The receptor comes from a human donor in good health, serving as a control. The chain recombines TRBV4-1 with TRBJ2-3, with D tentatively TRBD1 (5 bases). In DNA, the CDR3 is TGCGCCAGCAGCCAAGATGGGGCTACTAGCACAGATACGCAGTATCTT. It yields the protein CASSQDGATSTDTQYL.